One and the same sample provided the 29 T cell receptor beta chains below, sequenced in a study of identical twins (dated by TCRdb to about 2016). The library was built by means of 5' RACE. For sequencing, an Illumina HiSeq 2000 was employed. TCRdb took the public reads, trimmed them with fastp at Q25, ran MiXCR for clone calling and kept in-frame beta chains. Each entry is one CDR3 protein sequence, shown with its most common DNA and genes. Within this sample are under 350,000 distinct CDR3 sequences, with less than 9.5% of them counted one time only. The top ten clones comprise 6% to 8.5% of the sample. These data were also reused for a study on yellow fever vaccine responses in identical twins.

The material sequenced was CD8+ T cells sorted from blood. All receptors derive from a woman under 30 in good health.

This clonotype has at least ten counts. The rearrangement links TRBV4-3 to TRBJ2-2; the D is unclear. Trimming took off 0 bases at V and 1 base at J, with 6 bases between the two ends. The CDR3 length is 15 residues. Germline V lookup: CDR1 LGHNA, CDR2 YSLEER. As DNA, the CDR3 is TGCGCCAGCAGCCAAGACAGGTTGAACACCGGGGAGCTGTTTTTT. Translating it yields CASSQDRLNTGELFF.

The J gene is TRBJ2-3, the V gene TRBV29-1, with unresolved D. CDR1 is SQVTM, CDR2 ANQGSEA, per germline. V was clipped by 4 bases and J by 2 bases, with 13 bases between them. The CDR3 consists of 14 residues. The chain's CDR3 is CSVVFGFHTDTQYF. The CDR3 DNA follows: TGCAGCGTTGTATTTGGCTTCCACACAGATACGCAGTATTTT.

This clonotype was picked up many times. The chain employs TRBV10-2 and TRBJ2-7, with a possible D match to TRBD2 (6 bases). The V and J ends lost 2 bases and 2 bases respectively, with 13 bases between them. The germline V gene has CDR1 WSHSY and CDR2 SAAADI. This CDR3 contains 15 residues. DNA of the CDR3: TGCGCCAGCAGTGAGCAGGAGGGAATCCCCTACGAGCAGTACTTC. Translation: CASSEQEGIPYEQYF.

The CDR3 loop reads CASSQVSWGWETQYF. CDR3 in DNA: TGTGCCAGCAGCCAAGTGTCGTGGGGCTGGGAGACCCAGTACTTC. The chain recombines TRBV3-1 with TRBJ2-5; D possibly corresponds to TRBD1 (5 bases). Trimming left V 1 base short and J 5 bases short, with 14 bases between. CDR1 is LGHDT, CDR2 YNNKEL, per germline (reference sequence). The CDR3 length is 15 residues.

This clonotype showed up just a few times. The chain links TRBV2 to TRBJ2-1, with D hard to call. Germline V gives CDR1 SNHLY, CDR2 FYNNEI. Deletions cut 7 bases from V and 0 bases from J, with 16 bases between. CDR3 length: 16 residues. CDR3 amino acids: CASTRLRKRSYNEQFF. The DNA of the CDR3 is TGTGCCAGCACCCGCCTTCGGAAACGCTCCTACAATGAGCAGTTCTTC.

About this clonotype: Sequence at one end of the junction differs from germline and may be a read error. This chain joins TRBV7-3 and TRBJ2-3, with a weak D call TRBD1 (5 bases). The germline V gene encodes CDR1 SGHTA and CDR2 FQGTGA. CDR3 length equals 15 residues. Here the CDR3 reads CASSLGHTLTGTQYF. The CDR3 coding sequence is TGTGCCAGCAGCTTAGGTCATACCCTCACAGGTACGCAGTATTTT.

This clonotype has ten or more counts. The CDR3 sequence: CASSLVGGAGNEQFF. The CDR3 DNA reads as TGTGCCAGCAGCTTGGTTGGGGGTGCCGGCAATGAGCAGTTCTTC. The genes are TRBV5-6 and TRBJ2-1; either TRBD1 or TRBD2 may fit D (5 bases each). This CDR3 region has 15 residues. CDR1 and CDR2 from the germline V gene are SGHDT and YYEEEE. The V end was cut by 0 bases, the J end by 6 bases, with 13 bases between.

This clonotype came up many times. The chain uses TRBV4-3 and TRBJ2-7; 10 nucleotides agree with TRBD1. CDR3 length: 14 amino acids. With V trimmed by 5 bases and J by 3 bases, 4 bases remained unmatched. Per germline, CDR1 LGHNA and CDR2 YSLEER. The CDR3 reads CASSARTGGYEQYF. In DNA form, the CDR3 reads TGCGCCAGCAGCGCCAGGACAGGGGGCTACGAGCAGTACTTC.

This clonotype was recorded a few times. The chain couples TRBV14 to TRBJ2-2; either TRBD1 or TRBD2 may fit D (5 bases each). In germline, CDR1 is SGHDN, CDR2 FVKESK. This CDR3 has 17 amino acids. V shed 3 bases and J shed 8 bases, with 22 bases lying between them. Written as DNA, the CDR3 is TGTGCCAGCAGCCAGAGGCAGAGGACCACGGGGCCAGGGGAGCTGTTTTTT. Residues: CASSQRQRTTGPGELFF.

In this sample, this clonotype turned up a few times. The chain has TRBV7-2 and TRBJ2-7, with 11 bases that match TRBD2. Unmatched junction bases numbered 2, after V lost 3 bases and J lost 1 base. The germline CDR1 and CDR2 sequences are SGHTA and FQGNSA. The CDR3 has 15 amino acids. CDR3 in DNA: TGTGCCAGCAGCTTTAGCGGGAGGGGTTCCTACGAGCAGTACTTC. This sequence encodes CASSFSGRGSYEQYF.

CDR3 region: CASSLGGLGSYNEQFF. The CDR3 DNA reads TGTGCCAGCAGCTTAGGAGGACTAGGCTCCTACAATGAGCAGTTCTTC. The chain joins TRBV11-2 to TRBJ2-1; TRBD2 matches 7 bases. CDR3 size: 16 residues. From germline, CDR1 is SGHAT and CDR2 FQNNGV. With 1 base clipped from V and 0 bases from J, the junction kept 3 bases outside the gene matches.

This clonotype was counted between two and nine times. This chain joins TRBV29-1 and TRBJ1-1; the match to TRBD1 covers 7 bases. The CDR3 has 11 amino acids. Germline V gene sequence: CDR1 SQVTM, CDR2 ANQGSEA. J was trimmed by 7 bases and V by 4 bases; bases with no gene match: 3. The CDR3 coding sequence is TGCAGCGTTGGGGACAGCCGTGAAGCTTTCTTT. It encodes CSVGDSREAFF.

This clonotype was seen many times. This CDR3 reads CASSSDPFSGHNEQFF. The CDR3 DNA is TGTGCCAGCAGTTCTGACCCTTTTAGCGGACACAATGAGCAGTTCTTC. The rearrangement links TRBV28 to TRBJ2-1; perhaps TRBD2 as D (6 bases). The germline V gene encodes CDR1 MDHEN and CDR2 SYDVKM. V lost 4 bases, J lost 5 bases, and 18 bases lay in between. CDR3 length: 16 amino acids.

This clonotype was counted at least ten times. The chain uses TRBV5-1 and TRBJ2-5, with D possibly TRBD2 on 5 matching bases. V was shortened by 7 bases and J by 3 bases, with 16 bases between the two germline ends. CDR1 and CDR2 from the germline V gene are SGHRS and YFSETQ. The CDR3 length is 14 residues. CDR3 bases: TGCGCCAGCTCTCCCCCCCAGGAGGAAGAGACCCAGTACTTC. It encodes CASSPPQEEETQYF.

This clonotype was seen a few times. The chain is built from TRBV4-3 and TRBJ2-1, with D unclear. The CDR3 spans 15 residues. CDR1 LGHNA and CDR2 YSLEER come from the germline V gene. V was clipped by 2 bases and J by 4 bases, with 12 bases between them. CDR3 sequence reads: CASSQSDPNYNEQFF. For the CDR3, the DNA is TGCGCCAGCAGCCAATCCGACCCAAATTACAATGAGCAGTTCTTC.

The sample holds many counts of this clonotype. The genes are TRBV27 and TRBJ2-5; D gene ambiguous. V lost 6 bases and J lost 2, with 28 bases in between. This CDR3 is built from 19 residues. The germline V gene has CDR1 MNHEY and CDR2 SMNVEV (reference sequence). The CDR3 here is CASSLIPPLESSQQETQYF. DNA for the CDR3: TGTGCCAGCAGCCTTATCCCTCCTTTGGAGTCGAGCCAACAAGAGACCCAGTACTTC.

This clonotype was counted only a few times. The chain carries TRBV20-1 and TRBJ2-4; TRBD2 might be the D (6 bases). Germline-derived CDR1 and CDR2 are DFQATT and SNEGSKA (reference sequence). The CDR3 covers 14 residues. CDR3 DNA: TGCAATCTCCCCGGGGGAAGAGCCAAAAACATTCAGTACTTC. It translates to CNLPGGRAKNIQYF.

This clonotype was seen at least ten times. The chain is built from TRBV11-2 and TRBJ2-7; no firm D call. This CDR3 has 13 residues. V lost 3 bases to trimming and J lost 0 bases, with 6 bases between them. CDR1 is SGHAT and CDR2 is FQNNGV in the germline V gene. This chain's CDR3 is CASSFLTSYEQYF. CDR3 sequence (DNA): TGTGCCAGCAGCTTCTTAACCTCCTACGAGCAGTACTTC.

This clonotype was seen more than once but under ten times. The rearrangement joins TRBV20-1 to TRBJ2-7, with 8 bases that match TRBD1. V lost 5 bases and J lost 4; bases outside the gene matches: 4. This CDR3 is 12 amino acids long. Germline assignment: CDR1 DFQATT and CDR2 SNEGSKA (reference sequence). The CDR3 loop is CSAWDRLYEQYF. CDR3 coding DNA: TGCAGTGCTTGGGACAGGTTATACGAGCAGTACTTC.

This chain joins TRBV12-3 or TRBV12-4 and TRBJ2-1; 7 positions match TRBD1. This CDR3 has 12 amino acids. V gave up 6 bases and J gave up 12 bases; unmatched junction bases: 8. The CDR3 protein is CASREQGIAQFF. CDR3 nucleotide sequence: TGTGCCAGCAGAGAACAGGGGATAGCGCAGTTCTTC.

The rearrangement uses TRBV28 and TRBJ2-3, with TRBD1 identical over 8 bases. CDR3 length equals 16 residues. Germline loops: CDR1 MDHEN, CDR2 SYDVKM. The ends lost 6 bases at V and 2 bases at J; junction bases unmatched: 10. The CDR3 DNA is TGTGCCAGCAGCATGGTCAGGGGGCGAGACACAGATACGCAGTATTTT. Encoded protein: CASSMVRGRDTDTQYF.

The chain joins TRBV4-3 to TRBJ2-3; no clear D. CDR3 size: 15 residues. Deletions cut 0 bases from V and 8 bases from J, with 15 bases between. Germline V gives CDR1 LGHNA, CDR2 YSLEER. The CDR3 spells CASSQDGFGSSTQYF. The CDR3 bases are TGCGCCAGCAGCCAAGATGGGTTCGGCTCCAGTACGCAGTATTTT.

This chain connects TRBV2 to TRBJ2-6, with 8 bases fitting TRBD1. The ends lost 6 bases at V and 0 bases at J; junction bases unmatched: 4. The CDR3 spans 16 residues. Germline V gene sequence: CDR1 SNHLY, CDR2 FYNNEI. The CDR3 region is CASRGDRHSGANVLTF. CDR3 sequence (DNA): TGTGCCAGCAGAGGGGACAGGCACTCTGGGGCCAACGTCCTGACTTTC.

This clonotype has at least ten counts. The CDR3 reads CASSQETSPGELFF. CDR3 nucleotide sequence: TGTGCCAGCAGCCAGGAGACTAGCCCCGGGGAGCTGTTTTTT. This chain links TRBV4-2 with TRBJ2-2; 7 bases align to TRBD2. CDR3 size: 14 residues. Germline-derived CDR1 and CDR2 are LGHNA and YNFKEQ. V was pared by 3 bases and J by 6 bases, with 4 bases of the junction left unmatched.

This clonotype was seen more than once but under ten times. The rearrangement uses TRBV7-8 and TRBJ2-3; D is unresolved. There are 15 residues in the CDR3. V was trimmed by 4 bases and J by 6 bases, leaving 17 bases between them. The germline gives CDR1 SGHVS, CDR2 FQNEAQ. The CDR3 DNA follows: TGTGCCAGCAGCTCCAACCGGAAGGGAAGTGATACGCAGTATTTT. Encoded protein: CASSSNRKGSDTQYF.

The chain uses TRBV5-8 and TRBJ2-7, with 8 bases lining up with TRBD1. The CDR3 extends over 15 amino acids. Germline V lookup: CDR1 SGHTS, CDR2 YDEGEE. Germline trimming cut 3 bases from V and 4 bases from J; bases unmatched to any gene: 9. The CDR3 DNA reads TGTGCCAGCAGCTCGTTCCAGGGGGCAGAGTACGAGCAGTACTTC. Its protein is CASSSFQGAEYEQYF.

This clonotype was observed at least ten times. The V and J genes are TRBV4-2 and TRBJ2-7; 10 bases align to TRBD2. This CDR3 is 15 amino acids long. Germline V gives CDR1 LGHNA, CDR2 YNFKEQ. The ends lost 2 bases at V and 3 bases at J; junction bases unmatched: 4. CDR3 region: CASSQSLAGVYEQYF. The CDR3 nucleotides are TGTGCCAGCAGCCAATCTCTAGCGGGAGTCTACGAGCAGTACTTC.

This clonotype was seen a few times. The chain recombines TRBV29-1 with TRBJ2-7; a possible D gene is TRBD1 (6 bases). Germline assignment: CDR1 SQVTM and CDR2 ANQGSEA. This CDR3 is built from 14 residues. V dropped 3 bases and J dropped 0 bases, with 12 bases sitting between them. The CDR3 sequence is CSVEVQGSSYEQYF. The CDR3 nucleotides are TGCAGCGTTGAGGTTCAGGGGAGCTCCTACGAGCAGTACTTC.

This clonotype was recorded at least ten times. This sequence joins TRBV5-1 and TRBJ1-1; D not resolved. Deletions cut 2 bases from V and 3 bases from J, with 8 bases between. Germline V gene sequence: CDR1 SGHRS, CDR2 YFSETQ. The CDR3 sequence is 13 residues long. Here the CDR3 reads CASSFPRDTEAFF. The CDR3 DNA is TGCGCCAGCAGCTTCCCCAGAGACACTGAAGCTTTCTTT.